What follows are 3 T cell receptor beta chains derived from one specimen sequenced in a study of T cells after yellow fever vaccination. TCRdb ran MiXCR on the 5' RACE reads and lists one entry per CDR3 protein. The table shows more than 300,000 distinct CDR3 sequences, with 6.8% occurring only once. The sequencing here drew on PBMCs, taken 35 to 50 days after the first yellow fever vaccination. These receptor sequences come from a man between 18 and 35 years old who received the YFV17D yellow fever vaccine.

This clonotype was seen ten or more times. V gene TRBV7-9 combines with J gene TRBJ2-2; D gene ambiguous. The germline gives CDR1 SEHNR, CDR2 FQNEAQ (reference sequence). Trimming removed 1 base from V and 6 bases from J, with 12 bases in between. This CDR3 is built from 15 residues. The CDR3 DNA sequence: TGTGCCAGCAGCTTAGAAGCTAGTCTTCCCGGGGAGCTGTTTTTT. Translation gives CASSLEASLPGELFF. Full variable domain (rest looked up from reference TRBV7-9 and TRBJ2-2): DTGVSQNPRHKITKRGQNVTFRCDPISEHNRLYWYRQTLGQGPEFLTYFQNEAQLEKSRLLSDRFSAERPKGSFSTLEIQRTEQGDSAMYLCASSLEASLPGELFFGEGSRLTVL.

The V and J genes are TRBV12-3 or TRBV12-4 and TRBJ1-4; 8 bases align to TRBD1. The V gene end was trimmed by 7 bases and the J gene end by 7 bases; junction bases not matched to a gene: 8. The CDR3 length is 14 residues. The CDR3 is CASTAQGASEKLFF. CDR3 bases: TGTGCCAGCACCGCGCAGGGGGCGAGTGAAAAACTGTTTTTT.

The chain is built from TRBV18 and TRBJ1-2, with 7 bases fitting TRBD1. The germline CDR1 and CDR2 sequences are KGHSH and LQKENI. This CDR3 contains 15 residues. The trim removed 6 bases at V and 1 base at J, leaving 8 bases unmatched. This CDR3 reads CASSSSTGINYGYTF. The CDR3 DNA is TGTGCCAGCTCCAGTTCGACAGGGATTAACTATGGCTACACCTTC.